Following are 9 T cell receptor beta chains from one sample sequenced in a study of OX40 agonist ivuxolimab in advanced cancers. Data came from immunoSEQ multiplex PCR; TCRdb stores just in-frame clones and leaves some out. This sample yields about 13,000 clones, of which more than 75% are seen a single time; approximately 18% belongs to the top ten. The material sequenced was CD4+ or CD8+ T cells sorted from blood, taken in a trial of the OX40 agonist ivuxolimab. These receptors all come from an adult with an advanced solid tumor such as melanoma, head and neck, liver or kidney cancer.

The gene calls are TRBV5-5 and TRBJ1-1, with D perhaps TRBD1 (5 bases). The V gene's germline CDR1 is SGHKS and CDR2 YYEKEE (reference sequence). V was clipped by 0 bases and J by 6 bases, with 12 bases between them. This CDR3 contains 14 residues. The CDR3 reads CASSLEGRTAEAFF. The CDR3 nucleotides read TGTGCCAGCAGCTTGGAGGGGCGCACAGCTGAAGCTTTCTTT.

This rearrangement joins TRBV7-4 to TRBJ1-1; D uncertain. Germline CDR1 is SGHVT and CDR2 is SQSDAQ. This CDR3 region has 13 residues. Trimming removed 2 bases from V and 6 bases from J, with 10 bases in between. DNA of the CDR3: TGTGCCAGCAGCTTATGGCCCACGGCTGAAGCTTTCTTT. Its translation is CASSLWPTAEAFF.

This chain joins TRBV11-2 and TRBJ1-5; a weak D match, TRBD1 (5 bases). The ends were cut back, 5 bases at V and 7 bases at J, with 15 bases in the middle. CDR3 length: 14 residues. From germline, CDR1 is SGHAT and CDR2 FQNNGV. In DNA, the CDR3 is TGTGCCAGCAGCGGAGGGGTGGGGGGACAGCCCCAGCATTTT. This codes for CASSGGVGGQPQHF.

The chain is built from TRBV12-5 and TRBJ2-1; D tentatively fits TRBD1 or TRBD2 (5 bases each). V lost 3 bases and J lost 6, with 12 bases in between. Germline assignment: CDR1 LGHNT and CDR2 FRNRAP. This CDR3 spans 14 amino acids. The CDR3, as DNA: TGTGCTAGTGGTTTCCTCGGGACGCCCAATGAGCAGTTCTTC. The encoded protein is CASGFLGTPNEQFF.

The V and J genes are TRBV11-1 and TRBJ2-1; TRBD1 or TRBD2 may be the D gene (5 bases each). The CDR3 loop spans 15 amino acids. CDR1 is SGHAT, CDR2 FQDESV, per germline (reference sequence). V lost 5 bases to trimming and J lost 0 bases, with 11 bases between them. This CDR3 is CASSPGRSSYNEQFF. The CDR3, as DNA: TGTGCCAGCAGCCCGGGACGGAGCTCCTACAATGAGCAGTTCTTC.

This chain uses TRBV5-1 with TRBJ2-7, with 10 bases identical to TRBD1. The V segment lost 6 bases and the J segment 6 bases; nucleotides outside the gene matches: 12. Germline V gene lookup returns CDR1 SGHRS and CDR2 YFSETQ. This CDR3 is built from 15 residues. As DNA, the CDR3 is TGCGCCAGCACTGGCCCGACAGGGGGCCTTTCCGAGCAGTACTTC. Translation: CASTGPTGGLSEQYF. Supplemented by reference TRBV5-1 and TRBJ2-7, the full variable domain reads KAGVTQTPRYLIKTRGQQVTLSCSPISGHRSVSWYQQTPGQGLQFLFEYFSETQRNKGNFPGRFSGRQFSNSRSEMNVSTLELGDSALYLCASTGPTGGLSEQYFGPGTRLTVT.

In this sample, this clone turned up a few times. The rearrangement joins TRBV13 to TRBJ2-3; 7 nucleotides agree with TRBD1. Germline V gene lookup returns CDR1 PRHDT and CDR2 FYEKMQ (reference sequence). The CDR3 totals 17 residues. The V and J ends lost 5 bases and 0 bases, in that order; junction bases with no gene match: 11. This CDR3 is CASSPRGQLHSTDTQYF. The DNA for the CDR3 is TGTGCCAGCAGCCCACGGGGACAGCTACATAGCACAGATACGCAGTATTTT.

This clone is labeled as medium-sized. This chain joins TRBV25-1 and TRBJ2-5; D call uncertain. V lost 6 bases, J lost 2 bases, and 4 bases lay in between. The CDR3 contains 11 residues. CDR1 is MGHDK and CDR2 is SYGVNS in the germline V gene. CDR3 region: CASSLQETQYF. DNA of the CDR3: TGTGCCAGCAGCCTACAAGAGACCCAGTACTTC.

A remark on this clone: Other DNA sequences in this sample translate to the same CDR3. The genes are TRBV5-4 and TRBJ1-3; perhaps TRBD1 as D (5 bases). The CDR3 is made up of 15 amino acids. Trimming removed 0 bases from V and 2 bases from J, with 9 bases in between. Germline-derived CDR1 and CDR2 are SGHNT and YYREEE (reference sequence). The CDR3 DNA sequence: TGTGCCAGCAGCTTGGGCGCGGGGCCTGGAAACACCATATATTTT. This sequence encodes CASSLGAGPGNTIYF.